The entry that follows covers one T cell receptor (beta chain) sequence. Antigen: not known. This sample is part of a study of T cell responses to AZD1222 COVID-19 vaccine. Study conclusions and caveats: Close to half of all spike-specific TCRs reportedly target regions of the variants that are unmutated. Clonal diversity was possibly underestimated, and white British individuals and females predominated among donors. Spike-spanning, vaccine-associated CD4 TCRs were dominant at 160-218 and 743-854.

Only in-frame clones appear in the TCRdb table, and some are missing; sequencing was by immunoSEQ multiplex PCR. The data contain 120,000 or so clones, approximately 89% of them singletons. Germline values: CDR1 SGHAT, CDR2 FQNNGV. V gave up 3 bases and J gave up 7 bases, with 3 bases separating them. The CDR3 totals 10 residues. Sequencing was performed on peripheral blood, taken on day 0 of AZD1222 vaccination. The TCR sequence derives from an adult in good health. This rearrangement joins TRBV11-2 to TRBJ2-5; D ambiguous. DNA for the CDR3: TGTGCCAGCAGCTTTCGGACCCAGTACTTC. Its translation is CASSFRTQYF.